Described below is a single T cell receptor (beta chain) sequence and its context. What antigen it recognizes has not been identified. Base quality data are lacking; no much larger clone is found one base away. The data belong to a study of OX40 agonist ivuxolimab in advanced cancers. Broadly, across the study: Ivuxolimab was an agonistic, fully human IgG2 monoclonal antibody directed against OX40 (CD134), a costimulatory receptor. Intravenous ivuxolimab was administered to patients every 2 weeks at six dose levels: 0.01, 0.1, 0.3, 1.5, 3 and 10 mg/kg. Among the roughly 50 dose-escalation patients, about 19 had hepatocellular carcinoma, around 15 melanoma, 9 renal cell carcinoma and 9 head and neck cancer. In the dose-escalation cohort, 82.7% of patients were male, and the mean age was roughly 60 years, with a range of about 23 to 90. Prior anti-PD-1, anti-PD-L1 or anti-CTLA-4 therapy was permitted, and checkpoint inhibitors had been received by roughly 40% of dose-escalation patients. Partial responses occurred in three dose-escalation patients, of whom one had hepatocellular carcinoma and two had cutaneous melanoma. The purpose of peripheral TCRbeta sequencing was to test whether ivuxolimab changed TCR sequence diversity and led to clonal T-cell expansion. The paper covers the monotherapy dose-escalation part of the phase I ivuxolimab trial, which included N ≈ 54 patients. The paper's findings and limits, for the study overall: Antigen specificity was not determined for the clonally expanded peripheral T cells. At doses of 0.1 to 3.0 mg/kg, clonal expansion of both CD4+ and CD8+ T cells in blood was seen between baseline and week 6. On average, CD8+ T cells showed more expanded clones than CD4+ T cells after ivuxolimab. Low levels of normalized T-cell clonal expansion were also seen in some patients who did not respond. In the 0.1-3.0 mg/kg groups, partial responders had among the lowest normalized peripheral clonal expansion, particularly in CD8+ T cells.

Sequences MNHNY (CDR1) and SVGAGI (CDR2) are obtained from the germline V gene (reference sequence). The CDR3 runs 15 amino acids, cysteine and phenylalanine included. CDR3 DNA only is kept here, 45 bases in frame from base 1. Here V drops 2 bases and J drops 8 bases, and the junction holds 6 bases not matched to any gene. Genomic DNA was extracted from sorted cells for sequencing of the TCRbeta CDR3 region. The immunoSEQ Assay was used to sequence the TCRbeta CDR3 regions. TCRdb provides this immuneACCESS table in a form limited to in-frame rearrangements. Some clones are lacking; in checked studies, under half of them reflect an unresolved V gene, and why the rest are absent is not known. This sample comprises more than 50,000 clones, 85% of them detected only once. Around 3.8% of the sample goes to the ten largest clones. The trial excluded patients who had a history of autoimmune disease or were on systemic immunosuppression. Peripheral blood for TCR sequencing was collected from all dose cohorts at baseline, on cycle 4 day 1, and on cycle 7 day 1. The samples were taken from a phase I, first-in-human, multicenter, open-label dose-escalation trial of ivuxolimab. Adults with locally advanced or metastatic melanoma, renal cell, hepatocellular, or head and neck squamous cell carcinoma were enrolled in the trial. Before TCR sequencing, CD4+ T cells and CD8+ T cells from peripheral blood were sorted into separate populations.

The chain is assembled from TRBV6-6 and TRBJ1-4; 9 central bases correspond to TRBD1. This sequence originates from an adult with an advanced solid tumor such as melanoma, head and neck, liver or kidney cancer. This specimen was CD4+ or CD8+ T cells sorted from blood, taken in a trial of the OX40 agonist ivuxolimab. The DNA sequence is given as TGTGCCAGCAGTTACCGACAGGGGGATGGGGAAAAACTGTTTTTT. Translated, it gives CASSYRQGDGEKLFF.